The present entry profiles one T cell receptor beta chain with its context. These data belong to a study of yellow fever vaccine responses in identical twins. TCRdb redid the calling of the RT-PCR reads with MiXCR, one entry per CDR3 protein. The repertoire holds around 5,000 distinct CDR3 sequences, roughly 88% seen once, with about 3% in the top ten. The length of the CDR3 is 17 residues. Germline V gives CDR1 MNHEY, CDR2 SMNVEV (reference sequence). Trimming took off 4 bases at V and 5 bases at J, with 20 bases between the two ends. The chain joins TRBV27 to TRBJ2-2; D not resolved. This sequence originates from a woman aged 18 to 35 who received the yellow fever vaccine. The sample in question was T cells from blood (PBMCs), unsorted or a sorted subset (not recorded which), obtained before or after yellow fever vaccination (not recorded which). This chain's CDR3 is CASSSNRHPVKTGELFF. The CDR3 nucleotides are TGTGCCAGCAGTTCAAACAGACACCCGGTGAAGACCGGGGAGCTGTTTTTT.